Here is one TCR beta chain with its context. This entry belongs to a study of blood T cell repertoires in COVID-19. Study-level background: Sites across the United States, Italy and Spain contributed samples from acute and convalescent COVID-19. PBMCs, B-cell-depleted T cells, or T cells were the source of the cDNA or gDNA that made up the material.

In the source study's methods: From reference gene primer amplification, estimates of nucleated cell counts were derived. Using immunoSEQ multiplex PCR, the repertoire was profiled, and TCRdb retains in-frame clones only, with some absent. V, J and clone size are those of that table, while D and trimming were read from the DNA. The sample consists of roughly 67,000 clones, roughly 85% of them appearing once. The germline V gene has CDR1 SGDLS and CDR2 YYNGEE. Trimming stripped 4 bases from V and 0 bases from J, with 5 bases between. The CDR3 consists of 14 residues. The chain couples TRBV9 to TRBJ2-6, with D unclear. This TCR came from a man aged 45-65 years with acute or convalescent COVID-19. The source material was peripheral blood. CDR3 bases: TGTGCCAGCAGCCCGAGCTCTGGGGCCAACGTCCTGACTTTC. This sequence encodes CASSPSSGANVLTF.